This T cell receptor beta chain was found in a study of CD8+CD57+ T cells in acquired aplastic anemia (dated by TCRdb to 2016 to 2018). Looking at the study overall: DNA extracted from sorted CD4+ and CD8+ cells had a mean of roughly 3 ug, with a range of roughly 0.19 to 27.4 ug. Healthy donor samples averaged about 10 million reads for CD4+ and about 11 million for CD8+ cells. Findings and caveats that apply to the study as a whole: Fewer than 30 CD8+ CDR3 sequences were found in both patients and controls but appeared to be highly expressed in patients and within the immunodominant clones of the patients. No significant difference in CD8+ Simpson's diversity was found between patients and healthy controls (P=0.060).

Genomic DNA served as template for TCR beta VDJ combination and CDR3 sequence profiling. An Illumina HiSeq 2000 was the platform used for TCR repertoire sequencing. The paper's data handling went like this. TRBV/TRBJ rearrangement plots, CDR3 size and DJ length profiles, and Simpson's diversity index were used to evaluate the repertoires. The immunodominant clone was defined as the most abundant DNA sequence in deep sequencing data. CDR3 amino acid sequences were screened for sharing across subjects and were compared with published repertoires and the VDJdb database. TCRdb reworked the public reads: Q25 trimming with fastp, MiXCR clone assembly, productive beta chains retained. Rows are combined by CDR3 protein, so each entry shows the most common genes and DNA. The V and J calls reflect TCRdb's pipeline rather than the authors' work. The sample yields tens of thousands of distinct CDR3 sequences; about half were counted once. Approximately 60% of the sample goes to the ten largest clones.

In this study, sorted CD4+ and CD8+ T cells from the blood of healthy subjects and of severe aplastic anemia patients had their TCR repertoires deep-sequenced. Ficoll-Paque density gradient centrifugation was used to isolate peripheral blood mononuclear cells. Before DNA was extracted, CD4+ and CD8+ T cells were sorted using either FACS or magnetic beads. A remark on this clonotype: The specificity of this receptor is unknown. No base qualities exist here, and no much larger clone lies one base off it.

The germline V gene specifies MDHEN as CDR1 and SYDVKM as CDR2. Spanning cysteine to phenylalanine, the CDR3 consists of 15 amino acids. Left in the record is the CDR3 DNA by itself, 45 bases read in frame from the first base. From V the trimming removes 5 bases and from J it removes 0 bases, while the gene matches leave 1 base of the junction unaccounted for. Sequencing was done on a sample of sorted CD4+, CD8+, or CD8+CD57+ T cells (not recorded which) from PBMCs. The chain is assembled from TRBV28 and TRBJ1-6, and 7 bases in between align with TRBD1. The receptor comes from a human donor in good health, serving as a control. CDR3 region: CASSDRVSYNSPLHF. The DNA sequence is TGTGCCAGCAGTGACAGGGTCTCCTATAATTCACCCCTCCACTTT.